The clone carrying this TCR beta chain was counted many times. RNA transcripts yielded amplified TCR beta CDR3 regions. Initially, a first-round RT-PCR of the TCR CDR3 employed the HTBI primer set. TCRdb passed the multiplex PCR reads through MiXCR, listing each CDR3 protein once. This sample yields approximately 270,000 distinct CDR3 sequences, of which about 14% are seen a single time; 13% belongs to the top ten. V was shortened by 3 bases and J by 0 bases, with 7 bases between the two germline ends. Germline V lookup: CDR1 MRHNA, CDR2 SNTAGT. There are 14 residues in the CDR3. The sample belongs to a study of T cells in Graves' hyperthyroidism and ophthalmopathy. Study information: The blood sample was taken at first diagnosis, before treatment began.

Criteria for exclusion of patients were uncontrolled infection, other autoimmune disease, pregnancy or lactation. Sample: blood. The rearrangement links TRBV6-4 to TRBJ2-3, with D possibly being TRBD2 (6 bases). This receptor was identified in a woman in her thirties or forties with Graves' hyperthyroidism that later progressed to Graves' ophthalmopathy. CDR3 nucleotide sequence: TGTGCCAGCAGTGAAAGCGGGAGCACAGATACGCAGTATTTT. It yields the protein CASSESGSTDTQYF.